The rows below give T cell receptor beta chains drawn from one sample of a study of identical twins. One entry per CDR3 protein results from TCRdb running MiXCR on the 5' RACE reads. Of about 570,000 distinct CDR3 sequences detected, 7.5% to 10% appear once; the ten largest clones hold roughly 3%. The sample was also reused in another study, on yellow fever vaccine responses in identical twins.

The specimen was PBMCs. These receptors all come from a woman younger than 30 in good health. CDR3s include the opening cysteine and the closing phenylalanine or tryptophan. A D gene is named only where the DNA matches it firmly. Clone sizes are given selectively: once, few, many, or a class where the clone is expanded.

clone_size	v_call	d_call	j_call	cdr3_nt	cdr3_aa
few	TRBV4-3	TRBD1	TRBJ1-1	TGCGCCAGCAGCCTTAACCCGACAGGGGGGAACACTGAAGCTTTCTTT	CASSLNPTGGNTEAFF
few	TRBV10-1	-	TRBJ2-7	TGCGCCAGCAGTGAGTCCAGGGCAGGGGTGAGCTACGAGCAGTACTTC	CASSESRAGVSYEQYF
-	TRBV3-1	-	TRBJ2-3	TGTGCCAGCAGCCAAGCTGCAGATACGCAGTATTTT	CASSQAADTQYF
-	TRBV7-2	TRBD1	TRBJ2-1	TGTGCCAGCAGCCCCCGGGACAGGGTTTCTAATGAGCAGTTCTTC	CASSPRDRVSNEQFF
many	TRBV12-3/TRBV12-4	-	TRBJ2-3	TGTGCCAGCAGTTCCTGGGGAGCGGAAAGCACAGATACGCAGTATTTT	CASSSWGAESTDTQYF
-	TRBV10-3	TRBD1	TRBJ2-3	TGTGCCACCGAACCGGGACAGGGAGCAGATACGCAGTATTTT	CATEPGQGADTQYF
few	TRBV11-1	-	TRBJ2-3	TGTGCCAGCACCCGATATCCCCCAGATACGCAGTATTTT	CASTRYPPDTQYF
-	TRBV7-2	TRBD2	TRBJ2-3	TGTGCCAGCAGCCAAGGGACTAGCGGGGGCACAGATACGCAGTATTTT	CASSQGTSGGTDTQYF
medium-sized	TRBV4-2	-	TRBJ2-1	TGTGCCAGCAGCCAAGGAACGGGAGAGGTCAATGAGCAGTTCTTC	CASSQGTGEVNEQFF
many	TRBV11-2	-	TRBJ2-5	TGTGCCAGCAGCATAAAAGAGACCCAGTACTTC	CASSIKETQYF
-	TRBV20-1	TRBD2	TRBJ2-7	TGCAGTGCTAGAGACCCAGCGGGACCCGAGCAGTACTTC	CSARDPAGPEQYF
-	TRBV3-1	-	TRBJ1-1	TGTGCCAGCAGCCAAGATCAGGCGGTCAAAGTGAACACTGAAGCTTTCTTT	CASSQDQAVKVNTEAFF
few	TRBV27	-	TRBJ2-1	TGTGCCAGCTCGCTGGCAAGAGAGCAGTTCTTC	CASSLAREQFF